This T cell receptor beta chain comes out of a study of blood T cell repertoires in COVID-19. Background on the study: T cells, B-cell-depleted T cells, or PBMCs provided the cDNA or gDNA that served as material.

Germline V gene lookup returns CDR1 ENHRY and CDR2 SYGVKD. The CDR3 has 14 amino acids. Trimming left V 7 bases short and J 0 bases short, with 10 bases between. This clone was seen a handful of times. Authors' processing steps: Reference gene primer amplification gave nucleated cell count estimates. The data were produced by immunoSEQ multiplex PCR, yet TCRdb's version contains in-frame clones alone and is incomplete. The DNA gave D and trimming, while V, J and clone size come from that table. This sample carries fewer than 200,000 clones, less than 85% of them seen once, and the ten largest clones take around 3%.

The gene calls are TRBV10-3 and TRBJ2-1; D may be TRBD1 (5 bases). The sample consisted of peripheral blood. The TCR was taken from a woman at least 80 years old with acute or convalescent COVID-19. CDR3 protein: CAIKQASSYNEQFF. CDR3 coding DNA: TGTGCCATCAAACAGGCAAGCTCCTACAATGAGCAGTTCTTC.